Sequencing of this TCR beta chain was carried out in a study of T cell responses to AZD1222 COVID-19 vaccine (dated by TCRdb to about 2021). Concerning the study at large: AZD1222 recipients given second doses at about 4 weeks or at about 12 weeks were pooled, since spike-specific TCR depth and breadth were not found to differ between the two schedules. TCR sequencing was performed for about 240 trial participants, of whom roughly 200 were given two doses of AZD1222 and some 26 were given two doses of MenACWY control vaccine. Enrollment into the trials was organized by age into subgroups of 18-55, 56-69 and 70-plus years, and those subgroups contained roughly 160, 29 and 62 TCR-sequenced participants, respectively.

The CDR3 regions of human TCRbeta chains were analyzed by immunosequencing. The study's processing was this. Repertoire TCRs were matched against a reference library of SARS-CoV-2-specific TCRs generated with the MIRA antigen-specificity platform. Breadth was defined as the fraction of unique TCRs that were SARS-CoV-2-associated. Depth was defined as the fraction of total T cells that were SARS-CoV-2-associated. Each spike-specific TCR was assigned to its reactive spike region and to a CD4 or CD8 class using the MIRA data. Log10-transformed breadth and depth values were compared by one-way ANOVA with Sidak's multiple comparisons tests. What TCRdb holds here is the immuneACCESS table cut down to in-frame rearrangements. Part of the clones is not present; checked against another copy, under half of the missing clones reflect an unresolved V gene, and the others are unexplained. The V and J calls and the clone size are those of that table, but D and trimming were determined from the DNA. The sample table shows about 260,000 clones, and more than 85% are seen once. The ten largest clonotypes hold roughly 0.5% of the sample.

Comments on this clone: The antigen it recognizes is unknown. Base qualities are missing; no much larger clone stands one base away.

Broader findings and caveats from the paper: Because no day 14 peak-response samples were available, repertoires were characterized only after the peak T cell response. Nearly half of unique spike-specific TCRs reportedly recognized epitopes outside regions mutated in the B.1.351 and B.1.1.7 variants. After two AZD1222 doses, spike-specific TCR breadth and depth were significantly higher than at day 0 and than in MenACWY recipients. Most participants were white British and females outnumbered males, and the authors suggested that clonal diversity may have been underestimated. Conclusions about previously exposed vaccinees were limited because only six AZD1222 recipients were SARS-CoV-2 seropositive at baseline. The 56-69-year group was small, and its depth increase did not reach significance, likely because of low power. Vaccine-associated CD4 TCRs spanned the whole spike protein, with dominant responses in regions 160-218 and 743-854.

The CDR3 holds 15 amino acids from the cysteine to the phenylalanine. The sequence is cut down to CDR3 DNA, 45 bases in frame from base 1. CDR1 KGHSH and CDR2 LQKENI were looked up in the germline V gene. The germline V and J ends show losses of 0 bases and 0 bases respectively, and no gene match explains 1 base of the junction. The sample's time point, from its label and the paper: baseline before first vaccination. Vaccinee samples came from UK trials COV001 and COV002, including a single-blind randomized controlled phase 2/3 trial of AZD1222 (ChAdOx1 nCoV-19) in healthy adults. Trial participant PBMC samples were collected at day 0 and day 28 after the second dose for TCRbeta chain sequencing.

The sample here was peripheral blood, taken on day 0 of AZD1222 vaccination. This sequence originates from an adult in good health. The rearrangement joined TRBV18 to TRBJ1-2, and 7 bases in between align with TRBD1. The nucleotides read TGTGCCAGCTCACCACCGGACAGGACTAACTATGGCTACACCTTC. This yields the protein CASSPPDRTNYGYTF.